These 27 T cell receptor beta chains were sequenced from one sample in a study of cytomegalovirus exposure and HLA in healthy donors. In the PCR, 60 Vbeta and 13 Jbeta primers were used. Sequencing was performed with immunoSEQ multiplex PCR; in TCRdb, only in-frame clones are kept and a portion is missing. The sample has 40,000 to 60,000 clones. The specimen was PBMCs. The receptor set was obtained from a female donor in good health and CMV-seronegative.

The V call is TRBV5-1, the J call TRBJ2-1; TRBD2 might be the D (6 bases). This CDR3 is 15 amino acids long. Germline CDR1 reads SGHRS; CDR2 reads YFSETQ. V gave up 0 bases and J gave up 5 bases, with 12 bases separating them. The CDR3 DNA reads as TGCGCCAGCAGCTTGGATACTAGCCCACACAATGAGCAGTTCTTC. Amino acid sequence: CASSLDTSPHNEQFF.

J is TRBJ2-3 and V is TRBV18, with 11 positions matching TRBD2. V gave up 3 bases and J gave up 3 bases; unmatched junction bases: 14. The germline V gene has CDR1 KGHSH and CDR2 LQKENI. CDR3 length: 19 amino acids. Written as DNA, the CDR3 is TGTGCCAGCTCACCGAGGGGAACTAGCGGGGGATTTGAGACAGATACGCAGTATTTT. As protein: CASSPRGTSGGFETDTQYF.

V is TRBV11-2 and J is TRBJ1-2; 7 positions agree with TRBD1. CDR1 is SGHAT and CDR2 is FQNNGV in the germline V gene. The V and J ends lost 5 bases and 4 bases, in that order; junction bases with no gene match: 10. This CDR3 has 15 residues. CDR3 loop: CASSLRIGGPYGYTF. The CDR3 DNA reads TGTGCCAGCAGCCTGAGGATAGGGGGCCCCTATGGCTACACCTTC.

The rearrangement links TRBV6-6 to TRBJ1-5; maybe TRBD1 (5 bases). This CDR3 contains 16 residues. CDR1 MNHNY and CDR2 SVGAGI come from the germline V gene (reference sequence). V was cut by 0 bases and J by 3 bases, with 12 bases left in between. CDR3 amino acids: CASSYSRSGYNQPQHF. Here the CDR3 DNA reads TGTGCCAGCAGTTACTCGCGGTCAGGGTACAATCAGCCCCAGCATTTT.

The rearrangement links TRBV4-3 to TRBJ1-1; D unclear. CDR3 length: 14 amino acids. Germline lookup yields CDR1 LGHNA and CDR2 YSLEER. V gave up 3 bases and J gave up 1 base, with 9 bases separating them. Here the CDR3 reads CASSQEGENTEAFF. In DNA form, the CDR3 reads TGCGCCAGCAGCCAGGAGGGCGAGAACACTGAAGCTTTCTTT.

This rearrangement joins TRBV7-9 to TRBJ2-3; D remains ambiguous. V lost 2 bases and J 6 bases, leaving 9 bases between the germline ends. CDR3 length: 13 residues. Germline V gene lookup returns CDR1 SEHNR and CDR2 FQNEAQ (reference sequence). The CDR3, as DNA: TGTGCCAGCAGCTTATCGTTTGTGGATACGCAGTATTTT. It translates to CASSLSFVDTQYF.

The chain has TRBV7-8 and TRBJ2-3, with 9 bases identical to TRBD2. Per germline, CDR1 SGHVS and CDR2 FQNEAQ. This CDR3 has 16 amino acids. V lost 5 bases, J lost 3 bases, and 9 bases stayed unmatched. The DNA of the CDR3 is TGTGCCAGCAGCCCCATAGCGGGAGCACGGACAGATACGCAGTATTTT. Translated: CASSPIAGARTDTQYF.

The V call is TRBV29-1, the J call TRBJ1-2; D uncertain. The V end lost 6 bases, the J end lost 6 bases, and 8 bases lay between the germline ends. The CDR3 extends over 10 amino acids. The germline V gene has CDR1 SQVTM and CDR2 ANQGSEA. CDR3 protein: CSVRIDGYTF. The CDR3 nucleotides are TGCAGCGTGAGGATAGATGGCTACACCTTC.

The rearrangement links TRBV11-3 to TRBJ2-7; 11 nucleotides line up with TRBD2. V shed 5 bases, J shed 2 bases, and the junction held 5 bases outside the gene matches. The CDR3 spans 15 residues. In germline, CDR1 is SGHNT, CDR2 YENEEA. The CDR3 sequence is CASSGGTSGTYEQYF. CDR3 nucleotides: TGTGCCAGCAGCGGAGGGACTAGCGGAACCTACGAGCAGTACTTC. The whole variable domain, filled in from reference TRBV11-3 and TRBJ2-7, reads EAGVVQSPRYKIIEKKQPVAFWCNPISGHNTLYWYLQNLGQGPELLIRYENEEAVDDSQLPKDRFSAERLKGVDSTLKIQPAELGDSAVYLCASSGGTSGTYEQYFGPGTRLTVT.

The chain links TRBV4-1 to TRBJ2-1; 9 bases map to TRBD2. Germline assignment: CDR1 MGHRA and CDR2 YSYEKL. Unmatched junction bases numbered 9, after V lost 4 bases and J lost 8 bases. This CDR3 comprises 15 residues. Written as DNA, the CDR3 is TGCGCCAGCAGCCCGTCTAGCGGGGAGGAGTATGAGCAGTTCTTC. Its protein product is CASSPSSGEEYEQFF.

The CDR3 sequence is CASKIGGADYEQYF. In DNA, the CDR3 is TGTGCCAGCAAGATAGGGGGCGCAGACTACGAGCAGTACTTC. The gene calls are TRBV6-5 and TRBJ2-7; 7 bases align to TRBD1. The CDR3 consists of 14 residues. Trimming cost V 7 bases and J 3 bases; bases outside gene matches: 9. Germline CDR1 reads MNHEY; CDR2 reads SVGAGI.

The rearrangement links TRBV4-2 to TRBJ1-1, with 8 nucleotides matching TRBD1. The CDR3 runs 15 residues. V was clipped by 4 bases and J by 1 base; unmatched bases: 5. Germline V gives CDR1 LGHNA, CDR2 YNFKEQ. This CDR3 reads CASSPATGENTEAFF. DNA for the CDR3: TGTGCCAGCAGCCCGGCGACAGGGGAGAACACTGAAGCTTTCTTT.

CDR3 bases: TGCGCCAGCAGCCAAGACGACAGGGACGGTGAAAAACTGTTTTTT. Translating gives CASSQDDRDGEKLFF. V gene TRBV4-3 combines with J gene TRBJ1-4; 7 nucleotides line up with TRBD1. The CDR3 consists of 15 residues. The V gene end was trimmed by 0 bases and the J gene end by 7 bases; junction bases not matched to a gene: 5. Germline assignment: CDR1 LGHNA and CDR2 YSLEER.

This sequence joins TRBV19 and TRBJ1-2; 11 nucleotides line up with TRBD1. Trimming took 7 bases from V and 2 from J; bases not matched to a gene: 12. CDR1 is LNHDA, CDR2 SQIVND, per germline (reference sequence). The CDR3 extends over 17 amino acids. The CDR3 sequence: CASMAPGQGARNYGYTF. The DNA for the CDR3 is TGTGCCAGTATGGCCCCCGGACAGGGGGCGCGAAACTATGGCTACACCTTC.

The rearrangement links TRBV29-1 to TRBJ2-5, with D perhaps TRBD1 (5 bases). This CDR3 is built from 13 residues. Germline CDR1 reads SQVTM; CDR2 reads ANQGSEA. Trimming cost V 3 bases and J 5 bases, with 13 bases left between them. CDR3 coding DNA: TGCAGCGTTGATACATCAGGGTCGGAGACCCAGTACTTC. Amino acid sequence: CSVDTSGSETQYF.

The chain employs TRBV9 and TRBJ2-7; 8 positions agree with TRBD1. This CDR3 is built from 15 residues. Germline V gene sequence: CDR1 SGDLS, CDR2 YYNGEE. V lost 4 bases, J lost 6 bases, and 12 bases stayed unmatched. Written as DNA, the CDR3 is TGTGCCAGCAGCCCGAGGTTGGACAGGGTAGGCGAGCAGTACTTC. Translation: CASSPRLDRVGEQYF.

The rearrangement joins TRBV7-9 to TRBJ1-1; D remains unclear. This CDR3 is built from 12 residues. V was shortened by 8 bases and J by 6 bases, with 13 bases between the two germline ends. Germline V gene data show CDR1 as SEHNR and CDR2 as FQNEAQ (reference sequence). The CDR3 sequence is CASLSGRSEAFF. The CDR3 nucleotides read TGTGCCAGCCTCTCCGGGAGATCTGAAGCTTTCTTT.

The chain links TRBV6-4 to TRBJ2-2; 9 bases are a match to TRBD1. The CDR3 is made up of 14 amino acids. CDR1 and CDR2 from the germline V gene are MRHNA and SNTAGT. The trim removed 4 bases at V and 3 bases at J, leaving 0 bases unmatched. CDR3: CASSGQGDTGELFF. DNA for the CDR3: TGTGCCAGCAGTGGACAGGGGGACACCGGGGAGCTGTTTTTT.

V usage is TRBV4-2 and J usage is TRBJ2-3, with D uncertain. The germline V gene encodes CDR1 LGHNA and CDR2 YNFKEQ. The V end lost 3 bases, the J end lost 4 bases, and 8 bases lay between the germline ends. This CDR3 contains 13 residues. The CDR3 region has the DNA TGTGCCAGCAGCCAGTCCGTAGCAGATACGCAGTATTTT. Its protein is CASSQSVADTQYF.

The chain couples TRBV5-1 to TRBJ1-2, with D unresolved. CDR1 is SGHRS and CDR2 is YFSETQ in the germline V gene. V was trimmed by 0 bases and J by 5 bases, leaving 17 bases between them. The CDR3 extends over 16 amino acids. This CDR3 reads CASSLGKDLRGYGYTF. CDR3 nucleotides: TGCGCCAGCAGCTTGGGCAAGGACCTTCGAGGGTATGGCTACACCTTC. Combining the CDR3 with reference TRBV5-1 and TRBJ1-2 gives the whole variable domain KAGVTQTPRYLIKTRGQQVTLSCSPISGHRSVSWYQQTPGQGLQFLFEYFSETQRNKGNFPGRFSGRQFSNSRSEMNVSTLELGDSALYLCASSLGKDLRGYGYTFGSGTRLTVV.

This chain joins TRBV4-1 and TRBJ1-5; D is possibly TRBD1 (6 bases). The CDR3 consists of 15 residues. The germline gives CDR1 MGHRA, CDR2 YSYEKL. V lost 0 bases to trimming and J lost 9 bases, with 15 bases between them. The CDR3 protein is CASSQDQGSSRPQHF. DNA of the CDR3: TGCGCCAGCAGCCAAGACCAGGGGTCATCTCGGCCCCAGCATTTT.

Written as DNA, the CDR3 is TGTGCCAGCAGTGCCCAACTAGCGGAGATCTCCTACGAGCAGTACTTC. Translating gives CASSAQLAEISYEQYF. V is TRBV2 and J is TRBJ2-7; TRBD2 agrees at 8 bases. The V gene end was trimmed by 4 bases and the J gene end by 0 bases; junction bases not matched to a gene: 8. Germline CDR1 is SNHLY and CDR2 is FYNNEI. This CDR3 is 16 amino acids long.

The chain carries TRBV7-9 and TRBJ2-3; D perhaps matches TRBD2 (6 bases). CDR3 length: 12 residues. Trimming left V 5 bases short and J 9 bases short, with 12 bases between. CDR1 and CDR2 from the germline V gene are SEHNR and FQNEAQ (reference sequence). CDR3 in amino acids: CASSPGGATQYF. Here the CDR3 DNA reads TGTGCCAGCAGCCCCGGAGGGGCGACGCAGTATTTT. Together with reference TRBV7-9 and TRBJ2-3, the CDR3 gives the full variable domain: DTGVSQNPRHKITKRGQNVTFRCDPISEHNRLYWYRQTLGQGPEFLTYFQNEAQLEKSRLLSDRFSAERPKGSFSTLEIQRTEQGDSAMYLCASSPGGATQYFGPGTRLTVL.

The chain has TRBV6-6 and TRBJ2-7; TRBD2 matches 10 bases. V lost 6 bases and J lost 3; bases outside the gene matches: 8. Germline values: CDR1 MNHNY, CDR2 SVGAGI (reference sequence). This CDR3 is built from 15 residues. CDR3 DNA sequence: TGTGCCAGCAGCAATAGCGGGGGGACGAACTACGAGCAGTACTTC. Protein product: CASSNSGGTNYEQYF.

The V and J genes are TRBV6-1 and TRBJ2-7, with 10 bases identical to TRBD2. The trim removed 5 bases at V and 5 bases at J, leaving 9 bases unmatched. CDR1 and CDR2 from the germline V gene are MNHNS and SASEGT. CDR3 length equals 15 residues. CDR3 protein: CASSLALAGVHEQYF. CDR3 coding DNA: TGTGCCAGCAGTCTCGCCCTAGCGGGAGTTCACGAGCAGTACTTC.

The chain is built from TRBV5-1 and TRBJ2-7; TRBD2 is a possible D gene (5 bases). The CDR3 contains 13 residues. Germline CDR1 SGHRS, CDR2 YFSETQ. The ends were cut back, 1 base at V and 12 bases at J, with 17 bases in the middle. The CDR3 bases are TGCGCCAGCAGCTTGATGCTTTCGGGCGAGGGGTACTTC. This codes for CASSLMLSGEGYF.

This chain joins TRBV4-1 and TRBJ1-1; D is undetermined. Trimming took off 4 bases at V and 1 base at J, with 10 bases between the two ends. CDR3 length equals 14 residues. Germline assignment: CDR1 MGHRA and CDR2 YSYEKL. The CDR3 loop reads CASSPLSRNTEAFF. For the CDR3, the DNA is TGCGCCAGCAGCCCCTTGTCTCGGAACACTGAAGCTTTCTTT.